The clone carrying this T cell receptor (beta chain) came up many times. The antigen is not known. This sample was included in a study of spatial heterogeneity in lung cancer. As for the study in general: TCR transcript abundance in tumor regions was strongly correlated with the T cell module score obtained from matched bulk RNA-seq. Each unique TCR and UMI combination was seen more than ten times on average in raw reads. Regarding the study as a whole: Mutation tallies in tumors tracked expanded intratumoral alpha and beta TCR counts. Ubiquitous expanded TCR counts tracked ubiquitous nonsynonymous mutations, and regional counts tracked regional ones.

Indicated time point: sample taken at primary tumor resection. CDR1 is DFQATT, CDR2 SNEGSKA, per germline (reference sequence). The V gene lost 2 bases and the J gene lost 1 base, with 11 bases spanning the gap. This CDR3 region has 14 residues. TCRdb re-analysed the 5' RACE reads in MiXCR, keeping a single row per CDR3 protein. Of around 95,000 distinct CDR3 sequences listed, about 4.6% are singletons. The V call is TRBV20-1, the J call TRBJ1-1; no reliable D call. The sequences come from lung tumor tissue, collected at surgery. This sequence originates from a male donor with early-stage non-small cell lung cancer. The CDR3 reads CSARHTGTNTEAFF. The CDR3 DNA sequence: TGCAGTGCTAGACACACGGGAACGAACACTGAAGCTTTCTTT.